This T cell receptor beta chain emerged from a study of T cell responses to AZD1222 COVID-19 vaccine. Study outcomes and limitations: Most donors were white British, females outnumbered males, and clonal diversity was possibly underestimated.

Concerning this clone: Its antigen remains unknown.

Sequencing was performed with immunoSEQ multiplex PCR; in TCRdb, only in-frame clones are kept and a portion is missing. The data contain more than 110,000 clones, about 89% of them seen just once; the ten biggest clones take up around 4.7%. This CDR3 region has 15 residues. Trimming removed 2 bases at V and 4 bases at J, with 14 bases between. The germline CDR1 and CDR2 sequences are MNHNY and SVGAGI (reference sequence). The sequence was obtained from an adult in good health. Here the sequenced sample was peripheral blood, taken on day 0 of AZD1222 vaccination. V and J are TRBV6-6 and TRBJ1-2; D is ambiguous. The CDR3 protein is CASSYEWSGGYGYTF. The CDR3 region has the DNA TGTGCCAGCAGTTACGAATGGAGTGGTGGCTATGGCTACACCTTC.